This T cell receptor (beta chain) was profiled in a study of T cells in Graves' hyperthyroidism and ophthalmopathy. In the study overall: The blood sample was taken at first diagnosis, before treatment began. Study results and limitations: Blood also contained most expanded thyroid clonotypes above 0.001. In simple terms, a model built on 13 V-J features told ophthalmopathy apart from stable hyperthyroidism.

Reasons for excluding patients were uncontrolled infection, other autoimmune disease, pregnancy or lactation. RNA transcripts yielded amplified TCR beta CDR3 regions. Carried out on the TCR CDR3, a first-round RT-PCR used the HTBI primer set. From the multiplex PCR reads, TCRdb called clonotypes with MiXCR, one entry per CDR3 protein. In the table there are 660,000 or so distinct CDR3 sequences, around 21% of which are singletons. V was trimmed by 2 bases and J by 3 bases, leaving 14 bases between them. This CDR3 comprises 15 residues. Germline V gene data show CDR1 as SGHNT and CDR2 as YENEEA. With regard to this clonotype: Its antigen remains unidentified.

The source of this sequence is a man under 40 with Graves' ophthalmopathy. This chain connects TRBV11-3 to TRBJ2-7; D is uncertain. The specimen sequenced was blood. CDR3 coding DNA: TGTGCCAGCAGCTTACCGCGACGGAGTCGCTACGAGCAGTACTTC. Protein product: CASSLPRRSRYEQYF.